These 17 T cell receptor beta chains share one sample of origin, sequenced in a study of blood T cell repertoires in COVID-19 (dated by TCRdb to 2020 to 2022). Receptors were amplified or captured by the immunoSEQ multiplex PCR assay. Imported from immuneACCESS, the table was reduced by TCRdb to in-frame sequences with V and J called. These copies leave out some clones; in studies compared against another copy, an unresolved V gene accounts for under half, and the cause of the remainder is not known. This sample has about 280,000 clones in its table, and roughly 86% of those were observed once. The top ten hold approximately 9% of the sample. Sequencing was performed on peripheral blood. The source of these receptors is a man in his forties or fifties with active or convalescent COVID-19.

The CDR3 here is CSVEETGYEQYF. CDR3 DNA: TGCAGCGTTGAGGAGACAGGCTACGAGCAGTACTTC. The chain uses TRBV29-1 and TRBJ2-7, with D possibly being TRBD1 (6 bases). The CDR3 sequence is 12 residues long. V was clipped by 3 bases and J by 3 bases, with 9 bases between them. The germline CDR1 and CDR2 sequences are SQVTM and ANQGSEA.

V is TRBV28 and J is TRBJ2-5; 7 bases agree with TRBD1. CDR3 length: 15 amino acids. V shed 8 bases, J shed 5 bases, and the junction held 14 bases outside the gene matches. Germline values: CDR1 MDHEN, CDR2 SYDVKM. CDR3 bases: TGTGCCAGCTCCGGGACAGCCTCCTTTTTGGAGACCCAGTACTTC. Amino acid sequence: CASSGTASFLETQYF.

The gene calls are TRBV5-1 and TRBJ2-1; D might be TRBD1 or TRBD2, each matching 9 bases. CDR1 and CDR2 (germline): SGHRS, YFSETQ. Trimming pared 4 bases from V and 7 bases from J, leaving 27 bases between. The CDR3 consists of 18 residues. The CDR3 is CASSLQGARREGLNEQFF. CDR3 sequence (DNA): TGCGCCAGCAGCCTACAGGGGGCTCGGCGGGAGGGCCTAAATGAGCAGTTCTTC.

This chain links TRBV6-5 with TRBJ1-5; unclear D gene. Germline V gene lookup returns CDR1 MNHEY and CDR2 SVGAGI. The germline V and J ends were trimmed by 5 bases and 5 bases, with 10 bases remaining between them. The CDR3 length is 13 residues. CDR3 sequence (DNA): TGTGCCAGCAGTCCCCGCGAGGATCAGCCCCAGCATTTT. Its translation is CASSPREDQPQHF.

This clone was seen only a few times. The V call is TRBV7-9, the J call TRBJ1-2; the D gene is possibly TRBD1 (5 bases). V was pared by 5 bases and J by 6 bases, with 22 bases between. The length of the CDR3 is 16 residues. CDR1 and CDR2 (germline): SEHNR, FQNEAQ (reference sequence). The CDR3 region has the DNA TGTGCCAGCAGCCCCGACGTAGGGGTAGCGGTAAATGGCTACACCTTC. Its translation: CASSPDVGVAVNGYTF. Drawing the rest from reference TRBV7-9 and TRBJ1-2, the complete variable domain is DTGVSQNPRHKITKRGQNVTFRCDPISEHNRLYWYRQTLGQGPEFLTYFQNEAQLEKSRLLSDRFSAERPKGSFSTLEIQRTEQGDSAMYLCASSPDVGVAVNGYTFGSGTRLTVV.

The chain recombines TRBV2 with TRBJ1-1; 10 bases agree with TRBD1. Germline lookup yields CDR1 SNHLY and CDR2 FYNNEI. The ends lost 7 bases at V and 0 bases at J; junction bases unmatched: 14. This CDR3 has 18 residues. The CDR3 DNA reads as TGTGCCAGCATTCCGGGGGCCGCGACAGGGGGCGTGAACACTGAAGCTTTCTTT. Translated: CASIPGAATGGVNTEAFF.

The chain combines TRBV5-1 with TRBJ1-5, with 7 nucleotides matching TRBD1. From germline, CDR1 is SGHRS and CDR2 YFSETQ. The CDR3 has 14 amino acids. Unmatched junction bases numbered 3, after V lost 3 bases and J lost 3 bases. The CDR3 nucleotides are TGCGCCAGCAGCTCTGGACAGGTCAATCAGCCCCAGCATTTT. Translation: CASSSGQVNQPQHF.

This sequence joins TRBV2 and TRBJ2-2; 11 bases map to TRBD2. Germline V gene data show CDR1 as SNHLY and CDR2 as FYNNEI. V shed 8 bases and J 2 bases; nucleotides not matched to a gene: 4. The CDR3 has 15 amino acids. The CDR3 region has the DNA TGTGCCAGCGCTACTAGCGGGGGCAACACCGGGGAGCTGTTTTTT. It specifies CASATSGGNTGELFF.

This rearrangement joins TRBV30 to TRBJ1-4, with unresolved D. The CDR3 contains 12 residues. Germline CDR1 and CDR2: GTSNPN and SVGIG (reference sequence). Trimming took 7 bases from V and 6 from J, leaving 12 bases between them. The CDR3 bases are TGTGCCTACGAGGGCACCGATGAAAAACTGTTTTTT. Translated: CAYEGTDEKLFF.

This chain connects TRBV18 to TRBJ1-2; weak D call: TRBD1 (6 bases). Germline-derived CDR1 and CDR2 are KGHSH and LQKENI. Trimming left V 4 bases short and J 8 bases short, with 20 bases between. The CDR3 contains 15 residues. CDR3: CASSQSGGQERGYTF. The CDR3 coding sequence is TGTGCCAGCTCACAAAGCGGGGGGCAAGAGAGAGGCTACACCTTC.

CDR3 DNA: TGTGCCATCAGGACTAGCCGAGAGACCCAGTACTTC. This encodes CAIRTSRETQYF. The chain joins TRBV10-3 to TRBJ2-5; 7 nucleotides match TRBD2. V lost 6 bases to trimming and J lost 4 bases; unmatched junction nucleotides: 2. The CDR3 has 12 amino acids. Germline CDR1 and CDR2: ENHRY and SYGVKD.

The CDR3 region has the DNA TGTGCCAGCAGCGGGCTGAATTGGGACAGGCCTGAATTTGGCTACACCTTC. Residues: CASSGLNWDRPEFGYTF. The chain carries TRBV5-6 and TRBJ1-2; 8 bases map to TRBD1. Trimming removed 4 bases from V and 7 bases from J; junction bases left unmatched: 18. The CDR3 consists of 17 residues. CDR1 is SGHDT, CDR2 YYEEEE, per germline.

This clone was seen a handful of times. The V gene is TRBV4-1, the J gene TRBJ2-2; D is undetermined. The CDR3 runs 14 residues. Trimming removed 2 bases at V and 6 bases at J, with 10 bases between. In germline, CDR1 is MGHRA, CDR2 YSYEKL. CDR3 DNA sequence: TGCGCCAGCAGCCAACCTCTACGTTCCGGGGAGCTGTTTTTT. It specifies CASSQPLRSGELFF.

Only one count was recorded for this clone. The V gene is TRBV5-1, the J gene TRBJ1-1, with TRBD1 identical over 7 bases. With 1 base clipped from V and 5 bases from J, the junction kept 5 bases outside the gene matches. CDR1 is SGHRS, CDR2 YFSETQ, per germline. This CDR3 is built from 14 residues. The CDR3 coding sequence is TGCGCCAGCAGCTTGTCAGGGGGAGAGACTGAAGCTTTCTTT. As protein: CASSLSGGETEAFF. Filled out from reference TRBV5-1 and TRBJ1-1, the complete variable domain reads KAGVTQTPRYLIKTRGQQVTLSCSPISGHRSVSWYQQTPGQGLQFLFEYFSETQRNKGNFPGRFSGRQFSNSRSEMNVSTLELGDSALYLCASSLSGGETEAFFGQGTRLTVV.

The genes are TRBV6-5 and TRBJ2-2; D might be TRBD2 (6 bases). The CDR3 length is 16 residues. Germline CDR1 reads MNHEY; CDR2 reads SVGAGI. The ends were cut back, 2 bases at V and 4 bases at J, with 14 bases in the middle. CDR3 nucleotides: TGTGCCAGCAGTTACCCCGGCGGGGTCTCCACCGGGGAGCTGTTTTTT. This sequence encodes CASSYPGGVSTGELFF.

The chain is built from TRBV2 and TRBJ2-5; no firm D call. Trimming removed 7 bases at V and 1 base at J, with 16 bases between. The CDR3 length is 15 residues. Per germline, CDR1 SNHLY and CDR2 FYNNEI. CDR3 residues: CASKASNPLQETQYF. The CDR3 region has the DNA TGTGCCAGCAAAGCCTCCAACCCCCTCCAAGAGACCCAGTACTTC. The variable domain in full, completed from reference TRBV2 and TRBJ2-5, reads EPEVTQTPSHQVTQMGQEVILRCVPISNHLYFYWYRQILGQKVEFLVSFYNNEISEKSEIFDDQFSVERPDGSNFTLKIRSTKLEDSAMYFCASKASNPLQETQYFGPGTRLLVL.

This chain uses TRBV7-9 with TRBJ2-3; 7 bases are shared with TRBD1. CDR1 and CDR2 from the germline V gene are SEHNR and FQNEAQ (reference sequence). V lost 0 bases and J lost 2; bases outside the gene matches: 5. This CDR3 comprises 16 residues. The CDR3: CASSLALRGNTDTQYF. The CDR3 bases are TGTGCCAGCAGCTTAGCGCTCAGGGGGAACACAGATACGCAGTATTTT.